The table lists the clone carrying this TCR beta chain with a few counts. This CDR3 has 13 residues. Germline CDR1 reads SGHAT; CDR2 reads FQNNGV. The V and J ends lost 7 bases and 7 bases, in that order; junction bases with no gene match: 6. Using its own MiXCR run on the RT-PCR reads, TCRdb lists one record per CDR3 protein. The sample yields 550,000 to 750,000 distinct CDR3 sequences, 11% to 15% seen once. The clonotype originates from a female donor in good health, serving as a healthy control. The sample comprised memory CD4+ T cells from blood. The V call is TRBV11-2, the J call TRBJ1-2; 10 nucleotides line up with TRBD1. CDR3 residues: CASNQDRGVGYTF. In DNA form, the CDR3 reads TGTGCCAGCAATCAGGACAGGGGGGTTGGCTACACCTTC.